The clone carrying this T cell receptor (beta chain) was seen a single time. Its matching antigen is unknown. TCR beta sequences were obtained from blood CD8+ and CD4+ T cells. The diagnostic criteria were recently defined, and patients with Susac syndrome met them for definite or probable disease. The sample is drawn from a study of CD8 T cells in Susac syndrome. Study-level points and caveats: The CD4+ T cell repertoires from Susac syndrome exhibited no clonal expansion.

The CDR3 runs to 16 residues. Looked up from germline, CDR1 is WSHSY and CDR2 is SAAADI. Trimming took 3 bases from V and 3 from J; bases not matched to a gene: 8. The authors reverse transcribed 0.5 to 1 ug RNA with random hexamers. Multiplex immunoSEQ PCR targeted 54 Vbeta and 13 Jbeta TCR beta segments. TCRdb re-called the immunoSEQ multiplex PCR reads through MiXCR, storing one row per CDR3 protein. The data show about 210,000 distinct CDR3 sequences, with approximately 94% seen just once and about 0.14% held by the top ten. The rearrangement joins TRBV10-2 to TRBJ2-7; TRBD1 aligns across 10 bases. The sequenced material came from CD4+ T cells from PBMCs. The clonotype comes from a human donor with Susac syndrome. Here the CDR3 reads CASSDPGTGEVYEQYF. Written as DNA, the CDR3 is TGCGCCAGCAGTGACCCCGGGACAGGGGAGGTCTACGAGCAGTACTTC.